This T cell receptor (beta chain) is from a study of regulatory T cells in long-lasting Graves disease. Study-level findings and limits: It was in persistent disease that TRBV28, TRBJ1-2 and TRBJ2-5 were favored. Possibly, accuracy suffered from the small sample size.

Details on this clonotype: Its matching antigen is unknown.

Arm-PCR of CDR3 regions and iRepertoire HTBI primers were used to build TCR beta libraries. TCRdb fed the multiplex PCR reads into MiXCR, producing one record per CDR3 protein. The table shows hundreds of thousands of distinct CDR3 sequences, with less than 20% occurring only once. The CDR3 runs 16 residues. CDR1 KGHSH and CDR2 LQKENI come from the germline V gene. The V and J ends lost 0 bases and 1 base respectively, with 12 bases between them. Time point in this sample: newly diagnosed GD, antithyroid drugs for less than 3 months. Researchers made the TCR library from RNA that was extracted from PBMCs. The same specimen was also included in a second study, on T cells in Graves' hyperthyroidism and ophthalmopathy. That report notes: Blood shared most expanded thyroid clonotypes above 0.001.

The V call is TRBV18, the J call TRBJ1-2; D gene unclear. The clonotype was recovered from a woman aged 25 to 45 with Graves disease. The starting material was peripheral blood mononuclear cells (PBMCs), obtained at new diagnosis, from a patient treated with antithyroid drugs. CDR3 nucleotide sequence: TGTGCCAGCTCACCACCGCGGCCATCCCTTAACTATGGCTACACCTTC. This encodes CASSPPRPSLNYGYTF.